This TCR beta chain comes out of a study of T cells in Graves' hyperthyroidism and ophthalmopathy. Whole-study findings and limits: Blood also carried most thyroid clonotypes expanded above 0.001.

Researchers amplified the TCR beta CDR3 regions from RNA transcripts. During a first-round RT-PCR of the TCR CDR3, the HTBI primer set was used. TCRdb reprocessed the multiplex PCR reads with MiXCR, giving one entry per CDR3 protein. The sample comprises around 250,000 distinct CDR3 sequences, roughly 15% of which are singletons, and 13% rests with the top ten. This clonotype has ten or more counts. What it recognizes is unknown. Clinical symptoms, serum thyroxine, TRAb, thyroid ultrasound and orbital computed tomography established diagnosis. From germline, CDR1 is MNHEY and CDR2 SMNVEV (reference sequence). CDR3 length: 17 amino acids. Unmatched junction bases numbered 7, after V lost 5 bases and J lost 5 bases.

The TCR comes from a woman between 35 and 50 years old with Graves' hyperthyroidism that later progressed to Graves' ophthalmopathy. The chain carries TRBV27 and TRBJ2-1; the match to TRBD2 covers 15 bases. The sample consisted of blood. The CDR3 is CASSTRTSGRGNNEQFF. Written as DNA, the CDR3 is TGTGCCAGCAGTACACGGACTAGCGGGAGGGGTAACAATGAGCAGTTCTTC.